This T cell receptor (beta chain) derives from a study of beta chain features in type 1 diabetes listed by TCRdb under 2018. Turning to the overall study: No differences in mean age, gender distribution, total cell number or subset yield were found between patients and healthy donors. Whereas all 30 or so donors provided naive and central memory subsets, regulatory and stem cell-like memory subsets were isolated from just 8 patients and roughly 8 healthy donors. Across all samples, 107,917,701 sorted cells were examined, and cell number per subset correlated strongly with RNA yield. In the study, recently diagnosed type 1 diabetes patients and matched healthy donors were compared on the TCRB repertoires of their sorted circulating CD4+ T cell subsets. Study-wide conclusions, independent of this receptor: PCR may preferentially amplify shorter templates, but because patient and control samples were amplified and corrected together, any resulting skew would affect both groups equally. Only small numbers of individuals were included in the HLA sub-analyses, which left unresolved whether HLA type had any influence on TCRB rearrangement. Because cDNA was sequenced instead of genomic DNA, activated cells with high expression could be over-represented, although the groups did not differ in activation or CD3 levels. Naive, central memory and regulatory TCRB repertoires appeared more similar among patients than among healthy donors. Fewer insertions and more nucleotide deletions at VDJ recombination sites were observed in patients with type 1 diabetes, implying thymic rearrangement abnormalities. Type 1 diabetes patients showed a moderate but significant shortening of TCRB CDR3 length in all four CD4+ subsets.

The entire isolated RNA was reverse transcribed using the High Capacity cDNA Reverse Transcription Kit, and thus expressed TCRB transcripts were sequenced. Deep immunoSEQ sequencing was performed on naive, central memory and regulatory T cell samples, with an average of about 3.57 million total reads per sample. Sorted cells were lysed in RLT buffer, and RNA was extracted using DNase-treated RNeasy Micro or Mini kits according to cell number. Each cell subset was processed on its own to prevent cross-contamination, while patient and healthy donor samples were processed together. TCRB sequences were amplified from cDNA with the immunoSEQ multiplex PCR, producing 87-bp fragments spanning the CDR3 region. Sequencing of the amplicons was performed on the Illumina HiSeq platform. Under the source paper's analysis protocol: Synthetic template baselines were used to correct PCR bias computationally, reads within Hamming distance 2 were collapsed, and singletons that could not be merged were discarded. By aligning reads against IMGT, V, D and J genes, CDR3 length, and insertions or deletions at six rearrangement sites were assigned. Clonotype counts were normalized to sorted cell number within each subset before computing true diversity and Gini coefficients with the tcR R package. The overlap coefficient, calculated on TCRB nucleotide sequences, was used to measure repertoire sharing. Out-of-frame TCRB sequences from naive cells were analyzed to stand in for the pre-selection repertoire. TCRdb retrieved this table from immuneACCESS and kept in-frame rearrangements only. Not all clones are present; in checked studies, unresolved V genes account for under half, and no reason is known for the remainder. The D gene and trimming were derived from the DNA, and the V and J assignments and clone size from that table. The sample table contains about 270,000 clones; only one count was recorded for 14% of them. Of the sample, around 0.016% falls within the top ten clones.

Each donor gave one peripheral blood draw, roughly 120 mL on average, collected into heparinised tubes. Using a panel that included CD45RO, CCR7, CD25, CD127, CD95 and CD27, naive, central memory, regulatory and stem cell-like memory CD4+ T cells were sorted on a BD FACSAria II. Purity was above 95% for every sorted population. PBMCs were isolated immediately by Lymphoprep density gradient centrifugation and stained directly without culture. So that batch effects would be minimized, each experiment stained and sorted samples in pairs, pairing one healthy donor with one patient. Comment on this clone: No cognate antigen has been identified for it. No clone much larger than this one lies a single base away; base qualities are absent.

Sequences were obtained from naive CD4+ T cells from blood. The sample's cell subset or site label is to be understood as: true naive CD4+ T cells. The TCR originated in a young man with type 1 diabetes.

CDR3 reads: CASSPGQGAGETQYF. The DNA sequence is as follows: TGTGCCAGCAGCCCGGGACAGGGGGCAGGAGAGACCCAGTACTTC. Recombination joined TRBV7-9 with TRBJ2-5; 12 bases in the junction line up with TRBD1. The CDR3 runs 15 residues from the cysteine to the phenylalanine. The only DNA kept is the CDR3, 45 bases in frame from the first base. V lost 5 bases and J lost 4 bases, and the count of bases not matched to a germline gene is 5. From the germline V gene (reference sequence), CDR1 is SEHNR and CDR2 is FQNEAQ.